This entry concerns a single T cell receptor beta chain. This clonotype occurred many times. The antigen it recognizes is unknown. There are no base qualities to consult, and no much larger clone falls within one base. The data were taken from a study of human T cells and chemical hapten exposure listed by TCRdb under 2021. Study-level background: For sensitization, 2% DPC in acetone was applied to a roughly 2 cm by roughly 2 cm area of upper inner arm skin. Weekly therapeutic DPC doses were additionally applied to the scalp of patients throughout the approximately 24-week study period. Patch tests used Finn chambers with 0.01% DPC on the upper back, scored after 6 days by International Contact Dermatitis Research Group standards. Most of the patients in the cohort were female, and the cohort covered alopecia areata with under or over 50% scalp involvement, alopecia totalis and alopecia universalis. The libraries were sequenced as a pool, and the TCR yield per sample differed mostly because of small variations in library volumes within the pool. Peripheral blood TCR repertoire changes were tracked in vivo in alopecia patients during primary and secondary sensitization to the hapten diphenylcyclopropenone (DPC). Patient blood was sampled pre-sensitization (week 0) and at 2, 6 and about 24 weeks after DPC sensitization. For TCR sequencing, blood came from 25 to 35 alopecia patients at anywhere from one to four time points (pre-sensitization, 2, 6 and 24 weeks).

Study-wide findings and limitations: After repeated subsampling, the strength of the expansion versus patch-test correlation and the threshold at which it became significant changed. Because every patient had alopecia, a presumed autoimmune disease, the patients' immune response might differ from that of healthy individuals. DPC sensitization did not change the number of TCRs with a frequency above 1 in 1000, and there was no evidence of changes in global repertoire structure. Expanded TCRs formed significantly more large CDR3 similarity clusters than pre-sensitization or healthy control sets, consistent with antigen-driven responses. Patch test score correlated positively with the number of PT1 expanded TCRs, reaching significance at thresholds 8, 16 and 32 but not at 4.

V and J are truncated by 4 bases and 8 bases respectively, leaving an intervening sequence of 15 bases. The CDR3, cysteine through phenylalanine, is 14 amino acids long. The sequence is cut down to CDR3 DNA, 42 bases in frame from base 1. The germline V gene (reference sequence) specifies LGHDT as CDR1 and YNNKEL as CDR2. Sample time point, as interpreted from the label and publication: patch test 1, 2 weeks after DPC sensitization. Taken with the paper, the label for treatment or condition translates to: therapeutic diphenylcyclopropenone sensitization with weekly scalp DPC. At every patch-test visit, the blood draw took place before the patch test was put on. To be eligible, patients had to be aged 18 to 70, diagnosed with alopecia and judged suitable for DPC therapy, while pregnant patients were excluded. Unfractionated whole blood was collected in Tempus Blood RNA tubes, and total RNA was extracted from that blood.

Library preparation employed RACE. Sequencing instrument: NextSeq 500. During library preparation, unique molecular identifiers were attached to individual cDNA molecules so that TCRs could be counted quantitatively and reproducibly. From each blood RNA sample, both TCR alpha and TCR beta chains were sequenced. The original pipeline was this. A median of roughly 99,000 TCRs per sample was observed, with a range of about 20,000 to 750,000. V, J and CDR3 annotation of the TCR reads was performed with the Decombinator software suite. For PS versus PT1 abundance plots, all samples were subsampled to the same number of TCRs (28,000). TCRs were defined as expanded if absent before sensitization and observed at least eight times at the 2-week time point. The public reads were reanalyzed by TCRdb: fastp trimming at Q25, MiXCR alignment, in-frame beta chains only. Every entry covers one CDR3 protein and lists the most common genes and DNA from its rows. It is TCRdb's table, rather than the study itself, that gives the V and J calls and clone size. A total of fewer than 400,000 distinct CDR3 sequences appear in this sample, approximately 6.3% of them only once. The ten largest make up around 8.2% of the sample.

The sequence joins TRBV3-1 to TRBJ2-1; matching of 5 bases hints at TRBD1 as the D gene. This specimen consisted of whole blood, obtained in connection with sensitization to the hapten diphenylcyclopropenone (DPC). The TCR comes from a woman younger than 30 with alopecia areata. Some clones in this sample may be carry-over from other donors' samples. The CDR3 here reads CASSPSGATDEQFF. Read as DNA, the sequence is TGTGCCAGCAGCCCATCTGGGGCAACCGATGAGCAGTTCTTC.